The 30 T cell receptor beta chains presented below share a single source sample, sequenced in a study of T cell responses to AZD1222 COVID-19 vaccine. Data came from immunoSEQ multiplex PCR; TCRdb stores just in-frame clones and leaves some out. Of about 85,000 clones listed, roughly 86% are singletons. The sample consisted of peripheral blood, taken on day 0 of AZD1222 vaccination. The origin of the receptors is an adult in good health.

This clone appeared a single time. V gene TRBV9 combines with J gene TRBJ2-3, with 8 positions matching TRBD2. There are 14 residues in the CDR3. Germline values: CDR1 SGDLS, CDR2 YYNGEE. With V trimmed by 4 bases and J by 4 bases, 5 bases remained unmatched. CDR3 protein: CASSKSGRSDTQYF. The CDR3, as DNA: TGTGCCAGCAGCAAGAGCGGGAGATCAGATACGCAGTATTTT.

The CDR3 DNA reads as TGCGCCAGCAGCCAACAGACAAGGGATAATTCACCCCTCCACTTT. This encodes CASSQQTRDNSPLHF. This chain joins TRBV4-3 and TRBJ1-6; D unclear. CDR1 is LGHNA, CDR2 YSLEER, per germline. V was shortened by 2 bases and J by 5 bases, with 10 bases between the two germline ends. This CDR3 spans 15 amino acids.

This rearrangement joins TRBV5-1 to TRBJ2-1; possibly TRBD2 for D (5 bases). The CDR3 spans 16 residues. Deletions cut 2 bases from V and 0 bases from J, with 12 bases between. Germline V gene data show CDR1 as SGHRS and CDR2 as YFSETQ. CDR3 in amino acids: CASSFSVRDSYNEQFF. The DNA for the CDR3 is TGCGCCAGCAGCTTTAGCGTACGTGACTCCTACAATGAGCAGTTCTTC.

V usage is TRBV7-2 and J usage is TRBJ2-1; 7 nucleotides match TRBD1. The germline CDR1 and CDR2 sequences are SGHTA and FQGNSA. The CDR3 loop spans 15 amino acids. The V segment lost 5 bases and the J segment 1 base; nucleotides outside the gene matches: 5. CDR3 sequence (DNA): TGTGCCAGCAGCCCGACAGGGTGGTCCTACAATGAGCAGTTCTTC. It codes for CASSPTGWSYNEQFF.

The chain combines TRBV9 with TRBJ1-1; possible D gene TRBD1, 6 bases. The CDR3 runs to 13 residues. V lost 0 bases, J lost 6 bases, and 9 bases lay in between. CDR1 and CDR2 (germline): SGDLS, YYNGEE. The CDR3 reads CASSVGGRAEAFF. The CDR3 DNA reads as TGTGCCAGCAGCGTAGGGGGGCGGGCTGAAGCTTTCTTT.

This clone was picked up one time. This rearrangement joins TRBV9 to TRBJ1-1; TRBD1 might be the D (6 bases). Trimming removed 1 base from V and 9 bases from J, with 13 bases in between. The CDR3 sequence is 13 residues long. The germline gives CDR1 SGDLS, CDR2 YYNGEE. CDR3 coding DNA: TGTGCCAGCAGCGTATCGAGGGGGTCTAAAGCTTTCTTT. Translating gives CASSVSRGSKAFF.

This sequence joins TRBV5-4 and TRBJ1-2; D is perhaps TRBD1 (6 bases). The germline V gene encodes CDR1 SGHNT and CDR2 YYREEE (reference sequence). The CDR3 loop spans 12 amino acids. V gave up 2 bases and J gave up 7 bases, with 9 bases separating them. CDR3 amino acids: CASSFEGGGYTF. The CDR3 DNA follows: TGTGCCAGCAGCTTTGAAGGGGGTGGCTACACCTTC.

This chain uses TRBV28 with TRBJ1-1; 8 bases fit TRBD1. CDR3 length: 15 residues. The trim removed 6 bases at V and 1 base at J, leaving 7 bases unmatched. In germline, CDR1 is MDHEN, CDR2 SYDVKM. CDR3 nucleotides: TGTGCCAGCAGGTTCCCCGGGACAGGGAACACTGAAGCTTTCTTT. This gives the protein CASRFPGTGNTEAFF. The variable domain in full, completed from reference TRBV28 and TRBJ1-1, reads DVKVTQSSRYLVKRTGEKVFLECVQDMDHENMFWYRQDPGLGLRLIYFSYDVKMKEKGDIPEGYSVSREKKERFSLILESASTNQTSMYLCASRFPGTGNTEAFFGQGTRLTVV.

This chain joins TRBV27 and TRBJ2-3, with D perhaps TRBD1 (6 bases). From germline, CDR1 is MNHEY and CDR2 SMNVEV (reference sequence). The CDR3 covers 18 residues. V was shortened by 4 bases and J by 0 bases, with 20 bases between the two germline ends. The CDR3 sequence: CASSSIPPRDTSTDTQYF. Written as DNA, the CDR3 is TGTGCCAGCAGTTCAATACCCCCCCGGGACACGAGCACAGATACGCAGTATTTT.

The chain combines TRBV28 with TRBJ1-5, with 7 nucleotides matching TRBD1. There are 14 residues in the CDR3. The germline V gene has CDR1 MDHEN and CDR2 SYDVKM. V was clipped by 4 bases and J by 6 bases; unmatched bases: 6. The chain's CDR3 is CASSSGGAGQPQHF. The CDR3, as DNA: TGTGCCAGCAGTTCAGGGGGGGCAGGTCAGCCCCAGCATTTT.

The rearrangement uses TRBV7-8 and TRBJ1-1; 7 positions agree with TRBD1. Germline-derived CDR1 and CDR2 are SGHVS and FQNEAQ. The trim removed 5 bases at V and 4 bases at J, leaving 22 bases unmatched. This CDR3 spans 19 amino acids. This CDR3 is CASSPDPGGLIQMRTEAFF. CDR3 sequence (DNA): TGTGCCAGCAGCCCCGATCCAGGGGGGCTAATCCAAATGCGCACTGAAGCTTTCTTT. Full variable domain (missing parts from reference TRBV7-8 and TRBJ1-1): GAGVSQSPRYKVAKRGQDVALRCDPISGHVSLFWYQQALGQGPEFLTYFQNEAQLDKSGLPSDRFFAERPEGSVSTLKIQRTQQEDSAVYLCASSPDPGGLIQMRTEAFFGQGTRLTVV.

The rearrangement links TRBV11-2 to TRBJ1-1; D is undetermined. The CDR3 runs 13 residues. V was cut by 3 bases and J by 2 bases, with 7 bases left in between. The V gene's germline CDR1 is SGHAT and CDR2 FQNNGV. The CDR3, as DNA: TGTGCCAGCAGCTTGAGGTTAAACACTGAAGCTTTCTTT. Amino acids: CASSLRLNTEAFF.

The chain joins TRBV10-3 to TRBJ1-5; D is perhaps TRBD1 (6 bases). Germline CDR1 and CDR2: ENHRY and SYGVKD. The V and J ends lost 3 bases and 6 bases respectively, with 6 bases between them. There are 12 residues in the CDR3. The CDR3: CAISDRGQPQHF. The CDR3 nucleotides are TGTGCCATCAGTGACAGGGGTCAGCCCCAGCATTTT.

The chain combines TRBV28 with TRBJ1-5; weak D call: TRBD1 (5 bases). Looked up from germline, CDR1 is MDHEN and CDR2 is SYDVKM. The V gene lost 3 bases and the J gene lost 6 bases, with 12 bases spanning the gap. The CDR3 totals 14 residues. Here the CDR3 DNA reads TGTGCCAGCAGTTTTACCGGGGCAGCTCAGCCCCAGCATTTT. Translated: CASSFTGAAQPQHF.

The chain recombines TRBV2 with TRBJ1-2; D ambiguous. V lost 9 bases, J lost 8 bases, and 16 bases lay in between. The CDR3 is 12 residues long. Germline assignment: CDR1 SNHLY and CDR2 FYNNEI. CDR3 amino acids: CASRAGMRGYTF. In DNA form, the CDR3 reads TGTGCCAGTAGGGCAGGAATGAGAGGCTACACCTTC.

This chain links TRBV28 with TRBJ2-5; D is ambiguous. With 3 bases removed from V and 5 bases from J, the gap between germline ends came to 10 bases. Per germline, CDR1 MDHEN and CDR2 SYDVKM. This CDR3 comprises 13 residues. In DNA form, the CDR3 reads TGTGCCAGCAGTTTTGGTAGTCTGGAGACCCAGTACTTC. Amino acid sequence: CASSFGSLETQYF.

The V call is TRBV5-1, the J call TRBJ1-1, with 8 nucleotides matching TRBD1. This CDR3 is built from 15 residues. CDR1 is SGHRS and CDR2 is YFSETQ in the germline V gene. The junction had 12 bases not matched to a gene; V was cut back by 1 base and J by 10 bases. The CDR3 loop reads CASSLRAGTGPGAFF. The DNA of the CDR3 is TGCGCCAGCAGCTTGCGTGCCGGGACAGGCCCGGGAGCTTTCTTT.

The J gene is TRBJ2-1, the V gene TRBV28; 7 bases line up with TRBD2. The V gene end was trimmed by 3 bases and the J gene end by 12 bases; junction bases not matched to a gene: 8. There are 13 residues in the CDR3. Per the germline V gene, CDR1 is MDHEN and CDR2 is SYDVKM. The CDR3 region is CASSFSAWGGQFF. In nucleotides, the CDR3 is TGTGCCAGCAGTTTTTCGGCGTGGGGGGGGCAGTTCTTC.

The chain couples TRBV2 to TRBJ1-1; D possibly corresponds to TRBD1 (5 bases). The CDR3 has 15 residues. Trimming left V 6 bases short and J 0 bases short, with 14 bases between. CDR1 is SNHLY, CDR2 FYNNEI, per germline. CDR3 sequence (DNA): TGTGCCAGCAGGGCAGGGTGGAGGATGAACACTGAAGCTTTCTTT. Protein product: CASRAGWRMNTEAFF.

The rearrangement links TRBV14 to TRBJ2-3; a possible D gene is TRBD2 (7 bases). The CDR3 contains 17 residues. Germline V gene lookup returns CDR1 SGHDN and CDR2 FVKESK. The V and J ends lost 1 base and 1 base respectively, with 15 bases between them. This chain's CDR3 is CASSQAGGQRGTDTQYF. As DNA, the CDR3 is TGTGCCAGCAGCCAAGCCGGGGGGCAAAGGGGCACAGATACGCAGTATTTT.

The V call is TRBV7-8, the J call TRBJ2-7, with TRBD1 matching over 7 bases. V was clipped by 5 bases and J by 7 bases; unmatched bases: 14. The CDR3 totals 15 residues. Germline CDR1 is SGHVS and CDR2 is FQNEAQ. CDR3 loop: CASSPRRGGAEEQYF. DNA of the CDR3: TGTGCCAGCAGCCCCCGGAGAGGGGGCGCGGAGGAGCAGTACTTC. Filled out from reference TRBV7-8 and TRBJ2-7, the complete variable domain reads GAGVSQSPRYKVAKRGQDVALRCDPISGHVSLFWYQQALGQGPEFLTYFQNEAQLDKSGLPSDRFFAERPEGSVSTLKIQRTQQEDSAVYLCASSPRRGGAEEQYFGPGTRLTVT.

The V and J genes are TRBV30 and TRBJ2-5; D perhaps matches TRBD2 (6 bases). Deletions cut 5 bases from V and 2 bases from J, with 12 bases between. Germline CDR1 GTSNPN, CDR2 SVGIG (reference sequence). This CDR3 contains 13 residues. CDR3 amino acids: CAWGRDGQETQYF. The CDR3 DNA follows: TGTGCCTGGGGGCGGGACGGGCAAGAGACCCAGTACTTC.

This CDR3 is CASSAATLGNTEAFF. In DNA, the CDR3 is TGTGCCAGCAGCGCCGCTACGTTGGGGAACACTGAAGCTTTCTTT. The chain uses TRBV9 and TRBJ1-1; D gene uncertain. Between the trimmed V and J ends, which lost 3 bases and 1 base, there was a span of 13 bases. The CDR3 spans 15 residues. CDR1 is SGDLS and CDR2 is YYNGEE in the germline V gene. Combining the CDR3 with reference TRBV9 and TRBJ1-1 gives the whole variable domain DSGVTQTPKHLITATGQRVTLRCSPRSGDLSVYWYQQSLDQGLQFLIQYYNGEERAKGNILERFSAQQFPDLHSELNLSSLELGDSALYFCASSAATLGNTEAFFGQGTRLTVV.

The chain employs TRBV6-1 and TRBJ1-4; 7 positions agree with TRBD1. V dropped 1 base and J dropped 7; count of bases not matched to a gene: 3. CDR3 size: 14 residues. Germline CDR1 and CDR2: MNHNS and SASEGT. CDR3 DNA: TGTGCCAGCAGTGAAGGACAGGGAGGTGAAAAACTGTTTTTT. Its protein is CASSEGQGGEKLFF.

The V call is TRBV7-3, the J call TRBJ2-1, with TRBD2 matching 8 bases. Losses at the gene ends were 2 bases for V and 3 bases for J; bases not matched to a gene: 12. The length of the CDR3 is 18 residues. From germline, CDR1 is SGHTA and CDR2 FQGTGA. In DNA form, the CDR3 reads TGTGCCAGCAGCTTAGTACCCGTAGCGGGAACAAGCTACAATGAGCAGTTCTTC. This translates into CASSLVPVAGTSYNEQFF.

CDR3 amino acids: CAWSRGYNQPQHF. In nucleotides, the CDR3 is TGTGCCTGGAGTCGGGGATACAATCAGCCCCAGCATTTT. The rearrangement joins TRBV30 to TRBJ1-5; D gene unclear. There are 13 residues in the CDR3. Trimming left V 2 bases short and J 3 bases short, with 8 bases between. The germline V gene has CDR1 GTSNPN and CDR2 SVGIG (reference sequence).

The chain recombines TRBV28 with TRBJ2-7, with TRBD1 identical over 9 bases. CDR1 is MDHEN and CDR2 is SYDVKM in the germline V gene. The CDR3 has 17 residues. V shed 3 bases and J 4 bases; nucleotides not matched to a gene: 13. CDR3 nucleotides: TGTGCCAGCAGTTTCTCCGGACAGGGGATCGGCACATACGAGCAGTACTTC. Encoded protein: CASSFSGQGIGTYEQYF.

This chain uses TRBV28 with TRBJ1-2; 8 bases map to TRBD1. The CDR3 covers 14 residues. Germline trimming cut 5 bases from V and 4 bases from J; bases unmatched to any gene: 6. The germline CDR1 and CDR2 sequences are MDHEN and SYDVKM. CDR3 DNA sequence: TGTGCCAGCAGTGCGGGACAGGTGATCTATGGCTACACCTTC. It is translated as CASSAGQVIYGYTF.

The chain uses TRBV29-1 and TRBJ2-3; TRBD2 agrees at 7 bases. CDR3 length: 15 amino acids. Germline trimming cut 4 bases from V and 0 bases from J; bases unmatched to any gene: 7. The V gene's germline CDR1 is SQVTM and CDR2 ANQGSEA. The CDR3 spells CSVGGGRGSTDTQYF. CDR3 DNA sequence: TGCAGCGTTGGGGGAGGGCGGGGTAGCACAGATACGCAGTATTTT.

V is TRBV19 and J is TRBJ1-1, with 7 bases lining up with TRBD1. Unmatched junction bases numbered 10, after V lost 5 bases and J lost 4 bases. This CDR3 is built from 15 residues. Germline V CDR1 and CDR2: LNHDA, SQIVND (reference sequence). CDR3 residues: CASSPGTAHGTEAFF. The CDR3 DNA reads as TGTGCCAGTAGTCCAGGGACAGCACATGGCACTGAAGCTTTCTTT.